This T cell receptor beta chain was recovered during a study of Graves' ophthalmopathy and Graves' hyperthyroidism. In the case of this clonotype: A much larger clone lies one base from this, so it may be a read error.

Amplified material comprised TCR beta CDR3 regions derived from RNA transcripts. First-round RT-PCR used HTBI primers; second-round multiplex PCR followed. TCRdb independently ran MiXCR on the multiplex PCR reads; one entry per CDR3 protein. The sample lists 600,000 to 700,000 distinct CDR3 sequences, over 40% seen once, with roughly 3.5% in the top ten. The CDR3 is 14 residues long. In germline, CDR1 is SNHLY, CDR2 FYNNEI. Exclusion applied to patients with other autoimmune diseases, uncontrolled infections, pregnancy or lactation. This TCR was recovered from an adult man with Graves' ophthalmopathy. The sequencing input was peripheral blood. This chain joins TRBV2 and TRBJ2-2; TRBD2 is a possible D gene (5 bases). In nucleotides, the CDR3 is TGTGCCAGCAGCCAAGATGCCCCGGGCGGGCAGCTGTTTTTT. Protein product: CASSQDAPGGQLFF.